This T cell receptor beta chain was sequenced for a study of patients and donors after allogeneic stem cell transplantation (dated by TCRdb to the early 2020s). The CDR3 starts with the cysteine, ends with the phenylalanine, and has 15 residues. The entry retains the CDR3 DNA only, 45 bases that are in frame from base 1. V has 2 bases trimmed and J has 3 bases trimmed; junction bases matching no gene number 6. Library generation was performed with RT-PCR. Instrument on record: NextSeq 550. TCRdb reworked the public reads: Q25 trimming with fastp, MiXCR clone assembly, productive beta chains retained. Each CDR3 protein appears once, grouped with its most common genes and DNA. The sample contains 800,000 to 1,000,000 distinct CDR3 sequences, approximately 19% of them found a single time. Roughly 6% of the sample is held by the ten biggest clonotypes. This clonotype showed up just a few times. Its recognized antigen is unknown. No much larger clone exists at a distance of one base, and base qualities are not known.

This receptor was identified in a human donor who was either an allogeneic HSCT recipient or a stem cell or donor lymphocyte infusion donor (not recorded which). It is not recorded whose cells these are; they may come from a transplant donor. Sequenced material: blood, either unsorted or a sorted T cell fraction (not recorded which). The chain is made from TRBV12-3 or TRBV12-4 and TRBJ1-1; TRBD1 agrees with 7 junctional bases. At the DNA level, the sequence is TGTGCCAGCAGTTTATCGGCACAGGGGTACACTGAAGCTTTCTTT. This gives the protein CASSLSAQGYTEAFF.